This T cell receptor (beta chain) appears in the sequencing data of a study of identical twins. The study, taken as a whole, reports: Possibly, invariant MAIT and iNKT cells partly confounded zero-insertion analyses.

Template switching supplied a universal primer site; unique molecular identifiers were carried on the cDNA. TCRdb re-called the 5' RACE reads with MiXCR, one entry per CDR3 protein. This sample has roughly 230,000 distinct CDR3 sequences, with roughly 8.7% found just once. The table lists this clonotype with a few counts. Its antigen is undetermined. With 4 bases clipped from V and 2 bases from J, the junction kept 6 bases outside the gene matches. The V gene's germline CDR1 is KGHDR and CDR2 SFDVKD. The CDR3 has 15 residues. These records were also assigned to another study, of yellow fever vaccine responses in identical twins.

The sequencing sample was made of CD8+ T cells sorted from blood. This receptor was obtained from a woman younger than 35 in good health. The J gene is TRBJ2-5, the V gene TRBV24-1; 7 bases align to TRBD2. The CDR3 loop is CATSERLADQETQYF. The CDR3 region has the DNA TGTGCCACCAGTGAGCGACTAGCCGATCAAGAGACCCAGTACTTC.